These 12 T cell receptor beta chains came from one sample sequenced in a study of CD8+ T cells in alopecia areata. RNA was extracted and reverse transcribed into cDNA as the sequencing template. Profiled with immunoSEQ multiplex PCR; TCRdb holds only in-frame clones, not every one. This table has approximately 280,000 clones, roughly 50% appearing once. Regarding treatment: oral pan-JAK inhibitor, 5-10 mg twice daily. The source material was CD4+ T cells sorted from blood, sampled at week 24, from a patient treated with tofacitinib. Receptor source: a human donor with alopecia areata.

Points on this clone: Other nucleotide sequences from this sample produce the same CDR3. The CDR3 nucleotides read TGTGCCAGCAGCCCCACCGGGACTAGCAAAGAGACCCAGTACTTC. As protein: CASSPTGTSKETQYF. V gene TRBV7-2 combines with J gene TRBJ2-5; 9 nucleotides match TRBD2. The germline CDR1 and CDR2 sequences are SGHTA and FQGNSA. This CDR3 is built from 15 residues. Losses at the gene ends were 5 bases for V and 3 bases for J; bases not matched to a gene: 7.

The V call is TRBV5-1, the J call TRBJ2-5; D unclear. In germline, CDR1 is SGHRS, CDR2 YFSETQ. This CDR3 has 13 residues. V was shortened by 0 bases and J by 2 bases, with 5 bases between the two germline ends. CDR3: CASSLALQETQYF. CDR3 in DNA: TGCGCCAGCAGCTTGGCGCTGCAAGAGACCCAGTACTTC.

J is TRBJ1-1 and V is TRBV13; perhaps TRBD1 as D (5 bases). There are 16 residues in the CDR3. The germline V gene encodes CDR1 PRHDT and CDR2 FYEKMQ (reference sequence). The V and J ends lost 6 bases and 2 bases respectively, with 19 bases between them. CDR3 amino acids: CASRFAGWAKNTEAFF. CDR3 nucleotides: TGTGCCAGCAGATTTGCAGGGTGGGCAAAAAACACTGAAGCTTTCTTT.

The chain uses TRBV5-1 and TRBJ1-5; 8 positions match TRBD1. The CDR3 sequence is 15 residues long. After removal of 2 bases from V and 1 base from J, the junction contained 2 bases not matched to a gene. The germline V gene encodes CDR1 SGHRS and CDR2 YFSETQ. As DNA, the CDR3 is TGCGCCAGCAGCTTACAGGGGGGAAGCAATCAGCCCCAGCATTTT. It yields the protein CASSLQGGSNQPQHF.

The rearrangement uses TRBV30 and TRBJ1-5, with TRBD1 identical over 10 bases. The germline CDR1 and CDR2 sequences are GTSNPN and SVGIG (reference sequence). After removal of 4 bases from V and 6 bases from J, the junction contained 6 bases not matched to a gene. This CDR3 contains 14 residues. The CDR3 bases are TGTGCCTGGACCACGGACAGGGGGGGTCAGCCCCAGCATTTT. Translation: CAWTTDRGGQPQHF.

The DNA for the CDR3 is TGTGCCAGCAGTGAACGGGACCTTAGCTACACCTTC. As protein: CASSERDLSYTF. The V and J genes are TRBV2 and TRBJ1-2; D possibly corresponds to TRBD1 (5 bases). The CDR3 spans 12 residues. Trimming cost V 2 bases and J 9 bases, with 10 bases left between them. CDR1 SNHLY and CDR2 FYNNEI come from the germline V gene.

There are a few counts of this clone. This chain links TRBV28 with TRBJ1-4, with TRBD1 identical over 7 bases. This CDR3 spans 12 amino acids. Germline V lookup: CDR1 MDHEN, CDR2 SYDVKM. J gave up 7 bases and V 8 bases, and 4 bases lay outside the gene matches. For the CDR3, the DNA is TGTGCCAGCGGCCAGGGGGTTGAAAAACTGTTTTTT. Translated, it gives CASGQGVEKLFF.

The chain recombines TRBV5-4 with TRBJ2-7; D possibly corresponds to TRBD2 (6 bases). V was trimmed by 4 bases and J by 5 bases, leaving 16 bases between them. Germline V CDR1 and CDR2: SGHNT, YYREEE (reference sequence). This CDR3 has 14 residues. The CDR3 nucleotides read TGTGCCAGCAGCCCCCCGGGGGTGGGCCACGAGCAGTACTTC. Translating it yields CASSPPGVGHEQYF.

Of note for this clone: Different DNA sequences within this sample yield the same CDR3. The rearrangement joins TRBV4-3 to TRBJ1-5; 8 bases map to TRBD1. The V gene end was trimmed by 3 bases and the J gene end by 6 bases; junction bases not matched to a gene: 7. The CDR3 spans 15 residues. The germline V gene has CDR1 LGHNA and CDR2 YSLEER. The DNA for the CDR3 is TGCGCCAGCAGCCAGGATGGACAGGGAAGTCAGCCCCAGCATTTT. Its translation is CASSQDGQGSQPQHF.

The chain employs TRBV7-2 and TRBJ2-7; D uncertain. Looked up from germline, CDR1 is SGHTA and CDR2 is FQGNSA. This CDR3 contains 14 residues. Trimming removed 1 base at V and 2 bases at J, with 9 bases between. DNA for the CDR3: TGTGCCAGCAGCTTAGAAGCCTTGACCTACGAGCAGTACTTC. Encoded protein: CASSLEALTYEQYF.

This chain's CDR3 is CASRQGTGATGELFF. CDR3 nucleotide sequence: TGTGCCAGCAGGCAGGGGACAGGGGCCACCGGGGAGCTGTTTTTT. The chain joins TRBV27 to TRBJ2-2, with 10 bases aligning to TRBD1. The CDR3 is 15 amino acids. V lost 6 bases, J lost 4 bases, and 5 bases stayed unmatched. Germline-derived CDR1 and CDR2 are MNHEY and SMNVEV (reference sequence).

V usage is TRBV28 and J usage is TRBJ1-2; 9 bases map to TRBD1. The V gene's germline CDR1 is MDHEN and CDR2 SYDVKM. V shed 5 bases and J 6 bases; nucleotides not matched to a gene: 13. The CDR3 has 16 amino acids. CDR3 region: CASSLSTGGGWNGYTF. The CDR3 nucleotides are TGTGCCAGCAGTCTCTCTACAGGGGGCGGGTGGAATGGCTACACCTTC.